These T cell receptor beta chains were read from a single sample in a study of human T cells and chemical hapten exposure. TCRdb analysed the RACE reads with MiXCR anew, one entry per CDR3 protein. The table has over 35,000 distinct CDR3 sequences, 3% to 4% seen once; the top ten hold 20% to 30%. The sample here was whole blood, taken in connection with sensitization to the hapten diphenylcyclopropenone (DPC). Every receptor here comes from a man aged 45-65 years with alopecia areata. Some clones in this sample may be carry-over from other donors' samples. CDR3s include the opening cysteine and the closing phenylalanine or tryptophan. Fields, in order: clone size, J gene, V gene, D gene, CDR3 protein, CDR3 DNA. A D gene is named only where the DNA matches it firmly. A clone size is listed for some rows: how often the clone was seen (once, few, many), or a class if it is expanded.

clone size: many
J gene: TRBJ2-1
V gene: TRBV29-1
D gene: NA
CDR3 protein: CSLYRGGNEQFF
CDR3 DNA: TGCAGCTTATACAGGGGGGGAAATGAGCAGTTCTTC

clone size: many
J gene: TRBJ2-7
V gene: TRBV29-1
D gene: NA
CDR3 protein: CSVEVQSYEQYF
CDR3 DNA: TGCAGCGTTGAAGTCCAATCCTACGAGCAGTACTTC

clone size: few
J gene: TRBJ2-1
V gene: TRBV19
D gene: TRBD2
CDR3 protein: CASSAEGLAGEGDEQFF
CDR3 DNA: TGTGCCAGTAGTGCCGAGGGACTAGCGGGAGAGGGCGATGAGCAGTTCTTC

clone size: many
J gene: TRBJ1-5
V gene: TRBV29-1
D gene: NA
CDR3 protein: CSVEEGAGQPQHF
CDR3 DNA: TGCAGCGTTGAGGAAGGGGCTGGGCAGCCCCAGCATTTT

clone size: many
J gene: TRBJ2-1
V gene: TRBV5-8
D gene: TRBD2
CDR3 protein: CASRYRLAGHNEQFF
CDR3 DNA: TGTGCCAGCAGATACCGACTAGCGGGCCACAATGAGCAGTTCTTC

clone size: many
J gene: TRBJ1-5
V gene: TRBV2
D gene: NA
CDR3 protein: CASSRLANSNQPQHF
CDR3 DNA: TGTGCCAGCTCTCGCCTGGCTAATAGCAATCAGCCCCAGCATTTT

clone size: NA
J gene: TRBJ2-7
V gene: TRBV7-2
D gene: TRBD2
CDR3 protein: CASSPNREGYEQYF
CDR3 DNA: TGTGCCAGCAGCCCCAATAGGGAGGGCTACGAGCAGTACTTC

clone size: many
J gene: TRBJ1-5
V gene: TRBV20-1
D gene: NA
CDR3 protein: CSARRGLDQPQHF
CDR3 DNA: TGCAGTGCTAGGAGAGGCTTGGATCAGCCCCAGCATTTT

clone size: medium-sized
J gene: TRBJ2-3
V gene: TRBV7-9
D gene: TRBD2
CDR3 protein: CASSLDASGRTDTQYF
CDR3 DNA: TGTGCCAGCAGCTTAGATGCTAGCGGGAGAACAGATACGCAGTATTTT

clone size: many
J gene: TRBJ1-5
V gene: TRBV20-1
D gene: NA
CDR3 protein: CSAPGQPDQPQHF
CDR3 DNA: TGCAGTGCCCCCGGACAGCCAGATCAGCCCCAGCATTTT

clone size: many
J gene: TRBJ2-6
V gene: TRBV5-1
D gene: NA
CDR3 protein: CASLDASGANVLTF
CDR3 DNA: TGCGCCAGCCTCGATGCCTCTGGGGCCAACGTCCTGACTTTC

clone size: many
J gene: TRBJ1-3
V gene: TRBV2
D gene: TRBD1
CDR3 protein: CASSPQRQGGNTIYF
CDR3 DNA: TGTGCCAGCAGCCCTCAGAGACAGGGGGGAAACACCATATATTTT

clone size: many
J gene: TRBJ2-3
V gene: TRBV7-6
D gene: NA
CDR3 protein: CASSPQPGADTQYF
CDR3 DNA: TGTGCCAGCAGCCCCCAACCAGGGGCAGATACGCAGTATTTT

clone size: NA
J gene: TRBJ2-3
V gene: TRBV3-1
D gene: NA
CDR3 protein: CASSSRREGTRTDTQYF
CDR3 DNA: TGTGCCAGCAGCTCCAGGCGAGAGGGGACCCGCACAGATACGCAGTATTTT

clone size: many
J gene: TRBJ2-1
V gene: TRBV20-1
D gene: TRBD2
CDR3 protein: CSAIALAGTYNEQFF
CDR3 DNA: TGCAGTGCTATAGCTCTAGCGGGAACCTACAATGAGCAGTTCTTC

clone size: few
J gene: TRBJ1-2
V gene: TRBV29-1
D gene: NA
CDR3 protein: CSVEEPYYGYTF
CDR3 DNA: TGCAGCGTTGAAGAGCCTTACTATGGCTACACCTTC

clone size: many
J gene: TRBJ2-5
V gene: TRBV12-5
D gene: TRBD2
CDR3 protein: CASARETSGSETQYF
CDR3 DNA: TGTGCTAGTGCGCGCGAGACTAGCGGTTCAGAGACCCAGTACTTC

clone size: NA
J gene: TRBJ1-2
V gene: TRBV12-3/TRBV12-4
D gene: TRBD1
CDR3 protein: CASRDGQGVFYGYTF
CDR3 DNA: TGTGCCAGCAGAGACGGACAGGGCGTCTTCTATGGCTACACCTTC

clone size: NA
J gene: TRBJ2-4
V gene: TRBV3-1
D gene: NA
CDR3 protein: CASSQEAPGLTLAKNIQYF
CDR3 DNA: TGTGCCAGCAGCCAAGAGGCCCCGGGACTGACACTAGCCAAAAACATTCAGTACTTC

clone size: many
J gene: TRBJ2-1
V gene: TRBV19
D gene: TRBD1
CDR3 protein: CASRTGQGAWYEQFF
CDR3 DNA: TGTGCCAGTAGGACGGGACAGGGGGCTTGGTATGAGCAGTTCTTC

clone size: many
J gene: TRBJ2-2
V gene: TRBV12-3/TRBV12-4
D gene: NA
CDR3 protein: CASIRQQLTGELFF
CDR3 DNA: TGTGCCAGCATTCGGCAGCAACTCACCGGGGAGCTGTTTTTT

clone size: NA
J gene: TRBJ2-1
V gene: TRBV28
D gene: TRBD2
CDR3 protein: CASSFGAGADEQFF
CDR3 DNA: TGTGCCAGCAGTTTTGGAGCGGGAGCGGATGAGCAGTTCTTC

clone size: many
J gene: TRBJ2-3
V gene: TRBV20-1
D gene: NA
CDR3 protein: CSAARPGTDTQYF
CDR3 DNA: TGCAGTGCTGCCCGTCCGGGCACAGATACGCAGTATTTT

clone size: few
J gene: TRBJ2-7
V gene: TRBV19
D gene: NA
CDR3 protein: CASSTGDPAREQYF
CDR3 DNA: TGTGCCAGTAGTACCGGGGACCCGGCTAGGGAGCAGTACTTC

clone size: few
J gene: TRBJ2-2
V gene: TRBV5-1
D gene: NA
CDR3 protein: CASSLREGLELFF
CDR3 DNA: TGCGCCAGCAGCTTGCGTGAGGGGTTGGAGCTGTTTTTT

clone size: many
J gene: TRBJ2-3
V gene: TRBV28
D gene: TRBD2
CDR3 protein: CASSSSLAVITSTDTQYF
CDR3 DNA: TGTGCCAGCAGTTCCTCACTAGCGGTTATTACCAGCACAGATACGCAGTATTTT

clone size: few
J gene: TRBJ2-1
V gene: TRBV10-3
D gene: NA
CDR3 protein: CAISRLETNYNEQFF
CDR3 DNA: TGTGCCATCAGTAGACTAGAGACCAACTACAATGAGCAGTTCTTC

clone size: many
J gene: TRBJ2-1
V gene: TRBV7-6
D gene: TRBD2
CDR3 protein: CASAPGTSGNEQFF
CDR3 DNA: TGTGCCAGCGCCCCGGGGACTAGCGGCAATGAGCAGTTCTTC

clone size: many
J gene: TRBJ2-1
V gene: TRBV7-2
D gene: TRBD2
CDR3 protein: CASNTLAGGSGEQFF
CDR3 DNA: TGTGCCAGCAACACACTAGCGGGAGGATCGGGTGAGCAGTTCTTC

clone size: few
J gene: TRBJ1-5
V gene: TRBV6-2/TRBV6-3
D gene: NA
CDR3 protein: CASSYNVFQPQHF
CDR3 DNA: TGTGCCAGCAGTTACAATGTATTTCAGCCCCAGCATTTT

clone size: many
J gene: TRBJ1-1
V gene: TRBV6-5
D gene: NA
CDR3 protein: CASGNTEAFF
CDR3 DNA: TGTGCCAGCGGGAACACTGAAGCTTTCTTT

clone size: many
J gene: TRBJ1-1
V gene: TRBV9
D gene: TRBD1
CDR3 protein: CASSPWTGDTEAFF
CDR3 DNA: TGTGCCAGCAGCCCCTGGACAGGGGACACTGAAGCTTTCTTT

clone size: many
J gene: TRBJ1-2
V gene: TRBV6-6
D gene: NA
CDR3 protein: CASSSTGWGYGYTF
CDR3 DNA: TGTGCCAGCAGTTCAACAGGGTGGGGCTATGGCTACACCTTC

clone size: many
J gene: TRBJ1-3
V gene: TRBV11-2
D gene: NA
CDR3 protein: CASSLVRGRSGNTIYF
CDR3 DNA: TGTGCCAGCAGCTTAGTTAGGGGCCGCTCTGGAAACACCATATATTTT

clone size: many
J gene: TRBJ1-2
V gene: TRBV2
D gene: TRBD1
CDR3 protein: CASSPLIGTGCTF
CDR3 DNA: TGTGCCAGCAGTCCCCTGATCGGGACAGGCTGCACCTTC

clone size: NA
J gene: TRBJ2-3
V gene: TRBV6-2/TRBV6-3
D gene: TRBD2
CDR3 protein: CASSYSASGSRPDTQYF
CDR3 DNA: TGTGCCAGCAGTTACTCGGCTAGCGGGAGCCGACCGGATACGCAGTATTTT

clone size: many
J gene: TRBJ2-3
V gene: TRBV3-1
D gene: TRBD2
CDR3 protein: CASSQDPSGRAQATQYF
CDR3 DNA: TGTGCCAGCAGCCAAGACCCTAGCGGGAGGGCCCAAGCTACGCAGTATTTT

clone size: few
J gene: TRBJ2-7
V gene: TRBV20-1
D gene: TRBD2
CDR3 protein: CSARGLAATYEQYF
CDR3 DNA: TGCAGTGCTAGAGGGCTAGCGGCGACCTACGAGCAGTACTTC

clone size: many
J gene: TRBJ1-5
V gene: TRBV6-5
D gene: TRBD1
CDR3 protein: CASSAGGRNQPQHF
CDR3 DNA: TGTGCCAGCAGTGCAGGGGGTCGGAATCAGCCCCAGCATTTT

clone size: many
J gene: TRBJ1-1
V gene: TRBV6-5
D gene: TRBD1
CDR3 protein: CASRPPGQTNTEAFF
CDR3 DNA: TGTGCCAGCAGGCCACCGGGACAGACGAACACTGAAGCTTTCTTT

clone size: many
J gene: TRBJ1-4
V gene: TRBV30
D gene: NA
CDR3 protein: CAWSVESRVFF
CDR3 DNA: TGTGCCTGGTCGGTTGAGTCTAGGGTGTTTTTT

clone size: many
J gene: TRBJ2-3
V gene: TRBV5-1
D gene: NA
CDR3 protein: CASTGVSLSTDTQYF
CDR3 DNA: TGCGCCAGTACCGGTGTGAGCCTTAGCACAGATACGCAGTATTTT

clone size: NA
J gene: TRBJ2-3
V gene: TRBV30
D gene: TRBD2
CDR3 protein: CAWTGLAGGKLTDTQYF
CDR3 DNA: TGTGCCTGGACCGGACTAGCGGGAGGGAAGTTGACAGATACGCAGTATTTT

clone size: many
J gene: TRBJ2-1
V gene: TRBV20-1
D gene: TRBD2
CDR3 protein: CSARPIAGDYNEQFF
CDR3 DNA: TGCAGTGCTAGACCCATAGCGGGAGACTACAATGAGCAGTTCTTC

clone size: many
J gene: TRBJ2-2
V gene: TRBV7-2
D gene: NA
CDR3 protein: CASSLRRLGELFF
CDR3 DNA: TGTGCCAGCAGCCTAAGGCGTCTTGGGGAGCTGTTTTTT

clone size: many
J gene: TRBJ2-5
V gene: TRBV10-2
D gene: NA
CDR3 protein: CASKRVQASRKETQYF
CDR3 DNA: TGCGCCAGCAAACGGGTCCAGGCTAGCAGAAAAGAGACCCAGTACTTC

clone size: many
J gene: TRBJ2-2
V gene: TRBV7-3
D gene: NA
CDR3 protein: CASSSGEVRGELFF
CDR3 DNA: TGTGCCAGCAGCTCCGGGGAGGTTCGCGGGGAGCTGTTTTTT

clone size: once
J gene: TRBJ1-2
V gene: TRBV6-6
D gene: NA
CDR3 protein: CASGGDMYGYTF
CDR3 DNA: TGTGCCAGCGGAGGTGACATGTATGGCTACACCTTC

clone size: many
J gene: TRBJ2-1
V gene: TRBV5-1
D gene: TRBD2
CDR3 protein: CASSPASISGSRSEQFF
CDR3 DNA: TGCGCCAGCAGCCCCGCTTCTATTAGCGGGAGCCGTAGTGAGCAGTTCTTC

clone size: many
J gene: TRBJ1-5
V gene: TRBV5-1
D gene: NA
CDR3 protein: CASSPGRGGNQPQHF
CDR3 DNA: TGCGCCAGCAGCCCCGGAAGGGGCGGCAATCAGCCCCAGCATTTT

clone size: many
J gene: TRBJ2-1
V gene: TRBV7-6
D gene: TRBD2
CDR3 protein: CASSMTSGRATNEQFF
CDR3 DNA: TGTGCCAGCAGCATGACTAGCGGGAGGGCGACCAATGAGCAGTTCTTC

clone size: few
J gene: TRBJ2-5
V gene: TRBV18
D gene: NA
CDR3 protein: CASSPPTPETQYF
CDR3 DNA: TGTGCCAGCTCACCACCGACTCCCGAGACCCAGTACTTC

clone size: many
J gene: TRBJ2-1
V gene: TRBV19
D gene: TRBD2
CDR3 protein: CASSMGTSGIYNEQFF
CDR3 DNA: TGTGCCAGTAGTATGGGGACTAGCGGGATCTACAATGAGCAGTTCTTC

clone size: few
J gene: TRBJ2-5
V gene: TRBV25-1
D gene: NA
CDR3 protein: CASSEYIGSEQETQYF
CDR3 DNA: TGTGCCAGCAGTGAATATATAGGGTCAGAACAAGAGACCCAGTACTTC

clone size: many
J gene: TRBJ1-5
V gene: TRBV5-1
D gene: NA
CDR3 protein: CASSLVDQPQHF
CDR3 DNA: TGCGCCAGCAGCTTGGTTGATCAGCCCCAGCATTTT

clone size: many
J gene: TRBJ2-3
V gene: TRBV4-2
D gene: NA
CDR3 protein: CASSQDGTGLTDTQYF
CDR3 DNA: TGTGCCAGCAGCCAAGATGGGACGGGGCTCACAGATACGCAGTATTTT